The 22 T cell receptor beta chains below were found in one sample sequenced in a study of a mutant IDH1 vaccine in newly diagnosed glioma. Noted time point: baseline, week 1 (first vaccination visit). Treatment given: pre-vaccination baseline after standard-of-care therapy. Clones were sequenced by immunoSEQ multiplex PCR, and TCRdb holds only the in-frame ones, with some missing. The data hold around 92,000 clones, with roughly 80% observed a single time. Sequences were derived from PBMCs, sampled from a glioma patient treated with radiotherapy, temozolomide or both. The receptors here all came from a woman in her forties or fifties with glioma.

This sequence joins TRBV9 and TRBJ2-1, with unresolved D. V was pared by 5 bases and J by 0 bases, with 12 bases between. The CDR3 contains 15 residues. The V gene's germline CDR1 is SGDLS and CDR2 YYNGEE. CDR3 in DNA: TGTGCCAGCAGTGACCGACATAGCTCCTACAATGAGCAGTTCTTC. It encodes CASSDRHSSYNEQFF. The whole variable domain, filled in from reference TRBV9 and TRBJ2-1, reads DSGVTQTPKHLITATGQRVTLRCSPRSGDLSVYWYQQSLDQGLQFLIQYYNGEERAKGNILERFSAQQFPDLHSELNLSSLELGDSALYFCASSDRHSSYNEQFFGPGTRLTVL.

V is TRBV5-6 and J is TRBJ2-7; TRBD2 agrees at 8 bases. The CDR3 totals 18 residues. With V trimmed by 6 bases and J by 0 bases, 17 bases remained unmatched. Per the germline V gene, CDR1 is SGHDT and CDR2 is YYEEEE. The CDR3 loop reads CASNEFPRRRGASYEQYF. The CDR3 DNA reads as TGTGCCAGCAACGAATTTCCGCGAAGGCGGGGGGCCTCCTACGAGCAGTACTTC.

J is TRBJ1-1 and V is TRBV7-9, with 8 bases lining up with TRBD1. CDR1 and CDR2 from the germline V gene are SEHNR and FQNEAQ (reference sequence). CDR3 length equals 14 residues. The V gene end was trimmed by 5 bases and the J gene end by 6 bases; junction bases not matched to a gene: 8. The CDR3 is CASSAQGATAEAFF. The CDR3 nucleotides are TGTGCCAGCAGCGCTCAGGGGGCAACCGCTGAAGCTTTCTTT.

V usage is TRBV7-9 and J usage is TRBJ1-4; 12 nucleotides align to TRBD1. The J segment lost 7 bases and the V segment lost 5 bases, leaving 2 bases of the junction unmatched. Germline values: CDR1 SEHNR, CDR2 FQNEAQ (reference sequence). The CDR3 is 14 residues long. The CDR3 loop is CASSPGQGAEKLFF. In DNA form, the CDR3 reads TGTGCCAGCAGCCCGGGACAGGGGGCTGAAAAACTGTTTTTT.

The rearrangement links TRBV27 to TRBJ2-7; D is possibly TRBD1 (5 bases). Per the germline V gene, CDR1 is MNHEY and CDR2 is SMNVEV (reference sequence). V gave up 4 bases and J gave up 0 bases, with 19 bases separating them. This CDR3 has 17 residues. DNA for the CDR3: TGTGCCAGCAGTTCCCTAGGGGCCTCGGAACCCTCCTACGAGCAGTACTTC. Its translation: CASSSLGASEPSYEQYF.

V and J are TRBV19 and TRBJ2-7; no clear D. The germline V gene encodes CDR1 LNHDA and CDR2 SQIVND (reference sequence). Trimming pared 4 bases from V and 2 bases from J, leaving 18 bases between. CDR3 length: 16 amino acids. The CDR3 DNA reads TGTGCCAGTAGTACCACCGCAGTGATTAGGACCTACGAGCAGTACTTC. It translates to CASSTTAVIRTYEQYF.

V gene TRBV6-5 combines with J gene TRBJ1-1; perhaps TRBD1 as D (5 bases). Per germline, CDR1 MNHEY and CDR2 SVGAGI. The CDR3 covers 14 residues. V was clipped by 8 bases and J by 2 bases, with 15 bases between them. CDR3 in amino acids: CASRRGIVNTEAFF. In DNA, the CDR3 is TGTGCCAGCCGGCGGGGGATCGTAAACACTGAAGCTTTCTTT.

The rearrangement uses TRBV2 and TRBJ2-7, with 7 bases aligning to TRBD2. The ends lost 11 bases at V and 7 bases at J; junction bases unmatched: 14. The CDR3 totals 13 residues. Germline V lookup: CDR1 SNHLY, CDR2 FYNNEI. The chain's CDR3 is CALSGAGEREQYF. The CDR3, as DNA: TGTGCCCTCTCCGGGGCGGGGGAGAGGGAGCAGTACTTC.

Only a few counts were recorded for this clone. The V gene is TRBV6-4, the J gene TRBJ1-2; TRBD1 matches at 8 bases. Germline CDR1 is MRHNA and CDR2 is SNTAGT. CDR3 length equals 15 residues. V shed 6 bases and J 4 bases; nucleotides not matched to a gene: 10. CDR3 protein: CASRLGTGNSYGYTF. Here the CDR3 DNA reads TGTGCCAGCAGACTCGGGACAGGAAATTCCTATGGCTACACCTTC.

The V and J genes are TRBV19 and TRBJ1-5; D perhaps matches TRBD1 (6 bases). V lost 3 bases and J lost 2, with 17 bases in between. The CDR3 runs to 17 residues. The V gene's germline CDR1 is LNHDA and CDR2 SQIVND (reference sequence). The CDR3 nucleotides read TGTGCCAGTAGTATTCCCCGTGGGCCAGGGGGCAATCAGCCCCAGCATTTT. Translated: CASSIPRGPGGNQPQHF.

The chain employs TRBV29-1 and TRBJ1-2, with 7 bases aligning to TRBD1. The CDR3 loop spans 13 amino acids. J lost 4 bases, V lost 1 base, and 3 bases had no gene match. CDR1 and CDR2 (germline): SQVTM, ANQGSEA. Here the CDR3 reads CSVEGGTAYGYTF. The CDR3 DNA follows: TGCAGCGTTGAAGGGGGGACAGCCTATGGCTACACCTTC.

The V and J genes are TRBV6-6 and TRBJ2-1; D possibly corresponds to TRBD1 (6 bases). The germline CDR1 and CDR2 sequences are MNHNY and SVGAGI (reference sequence). CDR3 size: 15 residues. Trimming left V 6 bases short and J 4 bases short, with 16 bases between. The CDR3 region is CASSPTGHQYNEQFF. DNA of the CDR3: TGTGCCAGCAGCCCCACGGGACATCAATACAATGAGCAGTTCTTC.

This clone was seen a few times. V and J are TRBV28 and TRBJ1-1, with D hard to call. Per the germline V gene, CDR1 is MDHEN and CDR2 is SYDVKM. The V gene lost 1 base and the J gene lost 3 bases, with 9 bases spanning the gap. This CDR3 has 14 amino acids. As DNA, the CDR3 is TGTGCCAGCAGTTTATCCGCTGGAGACACTGAAGCTTTCTTT. Translation gives CASSLSAGDTEAFF.

Only a few counts were recorded for this clone. V usage is TRBV29-1 and J usage is TRBJ1-1, with D possibly TRBD1 on 5 matching bases. The germline gives CDR1 SQVTM, CDR2 ANQGSEA. The CDR3 loop spans 14 amino acids. Trimming shortened V by 2 bases and J by 0 bases, and 10 bases separated the two germline ends. In DNA, the CDR3 is TGCAGCGTTGAATTGACAGCCATGAACACTGAAGCTTTCTTT. It specifies CSVELTAMNTEAFF.

V and J are TRBV20-1 and TRBJ1-1, with TRBD1 matching 7 bases. With V trimmed by 4 bases and J by 10 bases, 6 bases remained unmatched. This CDR3 contains 11 residues. Germline CDR1 DFQATT, CDR2 SNEGSKA (reference sequence). The CDR3 spells CSANRGLRAFF. In nucleotides, the CDR3 is TGCAGTGCTAACAGGGGACTGCGAGCTTTCTTT.

The V call is TRBV19, the J call TRBJ2-2, with 12 bases matching TRBD2. Germline CDR1 is LNHDA and CDR2 is SQIVND (reference sequence). V lost 4 bases and J lost 4; bases outside the gene matches: 4. The CDR3 has 16 amino acids. DNA of the CDR3: TGTGCCAGTAGTACTACTAGCGGGGGGATCACCGGGGAGCTGTTTTTT. Translating it yields CASSTTSGGITGELFF. Full variable domain (rest looked up from reference TRBV19 and TRBJ2-2): DGGITQSPKYLFRKEGQNVTLSCEQNLNHDAMYWYRQDPGQGLRLIYYSQIVNDFQKGDIAEGYSVSREKKESFPLTVTSAQKNPTAFYLCASSTTSGGITGELFFGEGSRLTVL.

The chain links TRBV6-1 to TRBJ1-5, with D hard to call. Trimming shortened V by 4 bases and J by 0 bases, and 13 bases separated the two germline ends. Looked up from germline, CDR1 is MNHNS and CDR2 is SASEGT. The CDR3 sequence is 16 residues long. CDR3 DNA sequence: TGTGCCAGCAGTGTATACGGATATGATAGCAATCAGCCCCAGCATTTT. It is translated as CASSVYGYDSNQPQHF.

This clone occurred a few times. The J gene is TRBJ2-2, the V gene TRBV4-1; 7 bases align to TRBD1. The CDR3 spans 17 residues. Germline values: CDR1 MGHRA, CDR2 YSYEKL. The V and J ends lost 0 bases and 0 bases, in that order; junction bases with no gene match: 4. The DNA for the CDR3 is TGCGCCAGCAGCCAAGAAGGGGGCCGCCCGAACACCGGGGAGCTGTTTTTT. This sequence encodes CASSQEGGRPNTGELFF.

With respect to this clone: No DNA is shown, since the ends of the CDR3 on it are uncertain; the CDR3 is the one TCRdb lists. The genes are TRBV11-2 and TRBJ2-5. Germline V gives CDR1 SGHAT, CDR2 FQNNGV. The CDR3 region is 13 residues in length, termini included. The chain's CDR3 is CASSFFGQETQYF.

The J gene is TRBJ1-6, the V gene TRBV30, with D hard to call. Germline lookup yields CDR1 GTSNPN and CDR2 SVGIG (reference sequence). The ends were cut back, 1 base at V and 5 bases at J, with 3 bases in the middle. The CDR3 spans 12 residues. CDR3 nucleotide sequence: TGTGCCTGGAGTGCCAATAATTCACCCCTCCACTTT. The encoded protein is CAWSANNSPLHF. Looking up the rest from reference TRBV30 and TRBJ1-6 gives the full variable domain: SQTIHQWPATLVQPVGSPLSLECTVEGTSNPNLYWYRQAAGRGLQLLFYSVGIGQISSEVPQNLSASRPQDRQFILSSKKLLLSDSGFYLCAWSANNSPLHFGNGTRLTVT.

The chain links TRBV19 to TRBJ1-5, with D hard to call. The CDR3 spans 14 residues. CDR1 is LNHDA, CDR2 SQIVND, per germline (reference sequence). The V end was cut by 3 bases, the J end by 4 bases, with 10 bases between. CDR3 protein: CASSMAAPNQPQHF. CDR3 coding DNA: TGTGCCAGTAGTATGGCGGCCCCTAATCAGCCCCAGCATTTT.

This chain links TRBV7-3 with TRBJ1-2, with 9 bases aligning to TRBD1. Trimming at V came to 5 bases and at J to 2 bases, leaving 6 bases not matched to a gene. The CDR3 runs to 15 residues. Looked up from germline, CDR1 is SGHTA and CDR2 is FQGTGA. The CDR3 bases are TGTGCCAGCAGCCTTTTGGGGACAGGGAACTATGGCTACACCTTC. Translation: CASSLLGTGNYGYTF.